These 9 T cell receptor beta chains share one sample of origin, sequenced in a study of control samples from healthy donors and cancer patients. Data came from immunoSEQ multiplex PCR; TCRdb stores just in-frame clones and leaves some out. This table holds around 29,000 clones, roughly 78% found once. The source material was PBMCs. These receptors were collected from a man in his fifties or sixties with head and neck cancer.

This clone was detected only once. V gene TRBV6-5 combines with J gene TRBJ1-2; D is unclear. Germline CDR1 is MNHEY and CDR2 is SVGAGI. The CDR3 is made up of 12 amino acids. The V end was cut by 7 bases, the J end by 4 bases, with 10 bases between. For the CDR3, the DNA is TGTGCCAGCAATAAGGGAATCTATGGCTACACCTTC. Protein: CASNKGIYGYTF.

The gene calls are TRBV2 and TRBJ2-1; the D call may be TRBD1 or TRBD2 (5 bases each). Germline V gene lookup returns CDR1 SNHLY and CDR2 FYNNEI. This CDR3 comprises 15 residues. V was cut by 3 bases and J by 8 bases, with 17 bases left in between. The DNA of the CDR3 is TGTGCCAGCAGTGACGTGAGGGGCGAACCCTATGAGCAGTTCTTC. It encodes CASSDVRGEPYEQFF.

This clone was found a few times. The V and J genes are TRBV7-9 and TRBJ1-1, with TRBD1 matching 8 bases. V gave up 6 bases and J gave up 5 bases; unmatched junction bases: 8. CDR3 length: 14 residues. From germline, CDR1 is SEHNR and CDR2 FQNEAQ (reference sequence). The CDR3 sequence is CASRQGGARTEAFF. CDR3 bases: TGTGCCAGCAGACAGGGGGGTGCGAGAACTGAAGCTTTCTTT.

The V and J genes are TRBV9 and TRBJ2-5, with unresolved D. V lost 7 bases and J lost 1, with 11 bases in between. Per germline, CDR1 SGDLS and CDR2 YYNGEE. The CDR3 runs to 13 residues. The CDR3, as DNA: TGTGCCAGCGGAGCTGGAACCCAAGAGACCCAGTACTTC. Its translation is CASGAGTQETQYF.

This rearrangement joins TRBV7-9 to TRBJ2-1, with TRBD2 identical over 7 bases. The CDR3 extends over 15 amino acids. Germline V gives CDR1 SEHNR, CDR2 FQNEAQ (reference sequence). V was clipped by 5 bases and J by 3 bases; unmatched bases: 7. The DNA of the CDR3 is TGTGCCAGCAGCCCCGGACTAGAGATCTACAATGAGCAGTTCTTC. It is translated as CASSPGLEIYNEQFF.

The V and J genes are TRBV3-1 (or the pseudogene TRBV3-2) and TRBJ2-3; D remains ambiguous. The CDR3 runs to 14 residues. V dropped 1 base and J dropped 11 bases, with 16 bases sitting between them. Germline loops: CDR1 LGHDT, CDR2 YNNKEL (reference sequence). In DNA, the CDR3 is TGTGCCAGCAGCCAAGGGCGGCCAGAGGTAAAGCAGTATTTT. Its translation is CASSQGRPEVKQYF.

This clone has more than one count but fewer than ten. This chain links TRBV5-1 with TRBJ1-1, with 12 bases identical to TRBD1. Germline values: CDR1 SGHRS, CDR2 YFSETQ. The J segment lost 6 bases and the V segment lost 5 bases, leaving 8 bases of the junction unmatched. CDR3 length: 15 residues. The CDR3 spells CASRPGTGGRAEAFF. The CDR3 region has the DNA TGCGCCAGCAGACCCGGGACAGGGGGCCGCGCTGAAGCTTTCTTT.

The chain has TRBV6-5 and TRBJ2-7, with a tentative D call TRBD1 (6 bases). The CDR3 runs 13 residues. V lost 2 bases to trimming and J lost 4 bases, with 9 bases between them. Germline assignment: CDR1 MNHEY and CDR2 SVGAGI. The CDR3 DNA follows: TGTGCCAGCAGTTACGAGGGACAATACGAGCAGTACTTC. Translation gives CASSYEGQYEQYF.

The gene calls are TRBV3-1 (or the pseudogene TRBV3-2) and TRBJ2-2; TRBD1 matches 7 bases. Germline V CDR1 and CDR2: LGHDT, YNNKEL (reference sequence). The trim removed 10 bases at V and 0 bases at J, leaving 8 bases unmatched. This CDR3 has 15 amino acids. The CDR3 reads CATRGSGANTGELFF. CDR3 coding DNA: TGTGCCACCAGGGGGAGCGGAGCGAACACCGGGGAGCTGTTTTTT.